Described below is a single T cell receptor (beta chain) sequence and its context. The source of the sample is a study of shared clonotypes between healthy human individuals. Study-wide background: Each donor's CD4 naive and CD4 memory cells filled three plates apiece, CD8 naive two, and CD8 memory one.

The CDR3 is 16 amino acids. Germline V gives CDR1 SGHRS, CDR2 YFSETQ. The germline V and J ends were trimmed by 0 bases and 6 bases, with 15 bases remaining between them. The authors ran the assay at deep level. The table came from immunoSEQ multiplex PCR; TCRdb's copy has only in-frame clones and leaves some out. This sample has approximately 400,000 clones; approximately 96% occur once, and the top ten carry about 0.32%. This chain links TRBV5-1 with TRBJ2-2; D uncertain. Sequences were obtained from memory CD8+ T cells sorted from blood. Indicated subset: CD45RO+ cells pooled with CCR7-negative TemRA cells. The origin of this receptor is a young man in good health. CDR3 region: CASSLAVGVLAGELFF. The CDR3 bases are TGCGCCAGCAGCTTGGCCGTTGGAGTCTTGGCCGGGGAGCTGTTTTTT.